These 24 T cell receptor beta chains share one sample of origin, sequenced in a study of T cell responses to AZD1222 COVID-19 vaccine. Generated by immunoSEQ multiplex PCR, the TCRdb table keeps only in-frame clones and is missing some. The sample records about 110,000 clones, about 85% being singletons. The sample was peripheral blood, taken 28 days after the second AZD1222 dose. These receptor sequences come from an adult who received the AZD1222 COVID-19 vaccine.

This chain connects TRBV6-5 to TRBJ1-1; D gene ambiguous. The CDR3 runs 15 residues. CDR1 MNHEY and CDR2 SVGAGI come from the germline V gene. V shed 6 bases and J shed 0 bases, with 14 bases lying between them. The CDR3 coding sequence is TGTGCCAGCAGCGTCGAGTGGTGGTTGAACACTGAAGCTTTCTTT. Protein sequence: CASSVEWWLNTEAFF.

This chain connects TRBV6-2 or TRBV6-3 to TRBJ2-7, with D uncertain. V lost 0 bases, J lost 6 bases, and 3 bases lay in between. CDR1 is MNHEY and CDR2 is SVGEGT in the germline V gene. The length of the CDR3 is 11 residues. This chain's CDR3 is CASSYSSEQYF. CDR3 DNA sequence: TGTGCCAGCAGTTACTCGAGCGAGCAGTACTTC.

The chain links TRBV28 to TRBJ1-2, with D uncertain. V gave up 7 bases and J gave up 1 base, with 19 bases separating them. CDR1 and CDR2 from the germline V gene are MDHEN and SYDVKM. This CDR3 is built from 16 residues. The CDR3 region has the DNA TGTGCCAGCATTGGGTTCCTACGGCATTATAACTATGGCTACACCTTC. As protein: CASIGFLRHYNYGYTF.

This clone turned up a few times. The V call is TRBV20-1, the J call TRBJ1-5; D remains ambiguous. This CDR3 contains 11 residues. Germline CDR1 DFQATT, CDR2 SNEGSKA (reference sequence). V lost 2 bases and J 7 bases, leaving 6 bases between the germline ends. CDR3 protein: CSARHGQPQHF. The CDR3 nucleotides are TGCAGTGCTAGACATGGCCAGCCCCAGCATTTT.

The J gene is TRBJ2-7, the V gene TRBV2; 7 bases are a match to TRBD2. Germline V gene lookup returns CDR1 SNHLY and CDR2 FYNNEI. The CDR3 has 17 residues. The V and J ends lost 3 bases and 0 bases, in that order; junction bases with no gene match: 11. CDR3 bases: TGTGCCAGCAGTGAGAGGGGAGGGCGGATCCGCTCCTACGAGCAGTACTTC. The encoded protein is CASSERGGRIRSYEQYF.

A note on this clone: Additional DNA sequences in this sample encode the identical CDR3. This rearrangement joins TRBV5-6 to TRBJ1-6, with D perhaps matching TRBD1 (6 bases). The germline gives CDR1 SGHDT, CDR2 YYEEEE. V was shortened by 4 bases and J by 4 bases, with 9 bases between the two germline ends. CDR3 size: 14 residues. The CDR3: CASSLDSYNSPLHF. The CDR3, as DNA: TGTGCCAGCAGCCTGGACAGTTATAATTCACCCCTCCACTTT.

The chain joins TRBV28 to TRBJ1-5; D unresolved. The CDR3 is 12 residues long. Germline V lookup: CDR1 MDHEN, CDR2 SYDVKM. With 5 bases removed from V and 9 bases from J, the gap between germline ends came to 11 bases. CDR3 coding DNA: TGTGCCAGCAGTCCCACCTCGTGGCCCCAGCATTTT. It translates to CASSPTSWPQHF.

The gene calls are TRBV6-1 and TRBJ1-3; a weak D match, TRBD1 (5 bases). From germline, CDR1 is MNHNS and CDR2 SASEGT. Trimming removed 0 bases at V and 2 bases at J, with 8 bases between. The length of the CDR3 is 15 residues. CDR3 residues: CASSEAAGAGNTIYF. The CDR3 DNA is TGTGCCAGCAGTGAAGCCGCGGGGGCTGGAAACACCATATATTTT.

This clone was counted a single time. The rearrangement joins TRBV30 to TRBJ2-7; the D is unclear. The V end lost 2 bases, the J end lost 3 bases, and 8 bases lay between the germline ends. CDR3 length: 12 amino acids. From germline, CDR1 is GTSNPN and CDR2 SVGIG (reference sequence). The CDR3 bases are TGTGCCTGGAGTCCGGACCTCTACGAGCAGTACTTC. It codes for CAWSPDLYEQYF.

The rearrangement joins TRBV12-3 or TRBV12-4 to TRBJ2-7; D uncertain. The CDR3 is 13 residues long. With 2 bases removed from V and 7 bases from J, the gap between germline ends came to 12 bases. The CDR3, as DNA: TGTGCCAGCAGTTTAAGTCAGCTTGATGAGCAGTACTTC. Protein sequence: CASSLSQLDEQYF.

The gene calls are TRBV7-9 and TRBJ2-2, with 9 positions matching TRBD1. This CDR3 spans 14 amino acids. Looked up from germline, CDR1 is SEHNR and CDR2 is FQNEAQ (reference sequence). With 3 bases clipped from V and 6 bases from J, the junction kept 2 bases outside the gene matches. The CDR3 region is CASSLGQGAGELFF. CDR3 nucleotide sequence: TGTGCCAGCAGCTTGGGACAGGGCGCCGGGGAGCTGTTTTTT.

The rearrangement links TRBV19 to TRBJ2-7; the match to TRBD1 covers 8 bases. The J segment lost 3 bases and the V segment lost 4 bases, leaving 8 bases of the junction unmatched. The germline CDR1 and CDR2 sequences are LNHDA and SQIVND (reference sequence). This CDR3 comprises 15 residues. CDR3 sequence reads: CASSTGTGPLYEQYF. DNA of the CDR3: TGTGCCAGTAGTACTGGGACAGGTCCGCTCTACGAGCAGTACTTC.

The CDR3, as DNA: TGTGCCAGCAGCAAGACACCCTACAATGAGCAGTTCTTC. Encoded protein: CASSKTPYNEQFF. The chain uses TRBV7-3 and TRBJ2-1; no firm D call. CDR1 and CDR2 from the germline V gene are SGHTA and FQGTGA. The CDR3 covers 13 residues. The V end lost 5 bases, the J end lost 2 bases, and 7 bases lay between the germline ends.

By frequency in the sample, this clone is medium-sized (0.01 to 0.1%). DNA for the CDR3: TGTGCCAGCAGCTTAGAGGGGACAGGCTGGTCTTCAGCTTTCTTT. This translates into CASSLEGTGWSSAFF. The rearrangement uses TRBV7-2 and TRBJ1-1, with TRBD1 matching 8 bases. Germline V gene sequence: CDR1 SGHTA, CDR2 FQGNSA. The CDR3 extends over 15 amino acids. J lost 10 bases, V lost 1 base, and 11 bases had no gene match.

V is TRBV3-1 (or the pseudogene TRBV3-2) and J is TRBJ2-7; the D call may be TRBD1 or TRBD2 (5 bases each). This CDR3 has 13 amino acids. V dropped 8 bases and J dropped 7 bases, with 18 bases sitting between them. Germline V gene lookup returns CDR1 LGHDT and CDR2 YNNKEL (reference sequence). CDR3 nucleotides: TGTGCCAGCGGGACCCTGCCGGGTCAAGAGCAGTACTTC. This sequence encodes CASGTLPGQEQYF.

The CDR3 coding sequence is TGTGCCAGCAAGAGGGGGAACACTGAAGCTTTCTTT. Protein: CASKRGNTEAFF. The chain uses TRBV7-9 and TRBJ1-1; D is possibly TRBD1 (5 bases). Germline V gene data show CDR1 as SEHNR and CDR2 as FQNEAQ (reference sequence). Trimming left V 7 bases short and J 1 base short, with 7 bases between. This CDR3 contains 12 residues.

V gene TRBV30 combines with J gene TRBJ1-2, with D uncertain. This CDR3 has 11 residues. Trimming removed 3 bases from V and 7 bases from J, with 9 bases in between. Germline lookup yields CDR1 GTSNPN and CDR2 SVGIG (reference sequence). CDR3 sequence reads: CAWSLLGGYTF. In DNA, the CDR3 is TGTGCCTGGAGCCTATTGGGTGGCTACACCTTC.

The chain recombines TRBV5-4 with TRBJ2-7; TRBD2 matches 15 bases. Per the germline V gene, CDR1 is SGHNT and CDR2 is YYREEE (reference sequence). The CDR3 contains 15 residues. Losses at the gene ends were 5 bases for V and 6 bases for J; bases not matched to a gene: 6. CDR3 loop: CASRDGLAGGREQYF. CDR3 nucleotide sequence: TGTGCCAGCAGGGACGGACTAGCGGGGGGGCGCGAGCAGTACTTC. The full variable domain, completed using reference TRBV5-4 and TRBJ2-7, is ETGVTQSPTHLIKTRGQQVTLRCSSQSGHNTVSWYQQALGQGPQFIFQYYREEENGRGNFPPRFSGLQFPNYSSELNVNALELDDSALYLCASRDGLAGGREQYFGPGTRLTVT.

V is TRBV18 and J is TRBJ2-2; 9 nucleotides match TRBD2. CDR3 size: 15 residues. CDR1 KGHSH and CDR2 LQKENI come from the germline V gene. The trim removed 0 bases at V and 4 bases at J, leaving 0 bases unmatched. CDR3 DNA: TGTGCCAGCTCACCACCTAGCGGGGGCACCGGGGAGCTGTTTTTT. Its translation: CASSPPSGGTGELFF.

The chain combines TRBV19 with TRBJ2-7; D is unresolved. V was pared by 4 bases and J by 0 bases, with 7 bases between. Germline CDR1 reads LNHDA; CDR2 reads SQIVND (reference sequence). The CDR3 has 13 residues. The CDR3 DNA is TGTGCCAGTAGTACGTCGGCCTCCTACGAGCAGTACTTC. Its translation: CASSTSASYEQYF. Full variable domain (outside the CDR3, taken from reference TRBV19 and TRBJ2-7): DGGITQSPKYLFRKEGQNVTLSCEQNLNHDAMYWYRQDPGQGLRLIYYSQIVNDFQKGDIAEGYSVSREKKESFPLTVTSAQKNPTAFYLCASSTSASYEQYFGPGTRLTVT.

The V call is TRBV29-1, the J call TRBJ1-1; weak D call: TRBD1 (6 bases). The CDR3 loop spans 13 amino acids. Germline-derived CDR1 and CDR2 are SQVTM and ANQGSEA. The V gene lost 1 base and the J gene lost 1 base, with 7 bases spanning the gap. The CDR3 loop reads CSVEAGENTEAFF. Here the CDR3 DNA reads TGCAGCGTTGAAGCAGGGGAGAACACTGAAGCTTTCTTT.

The chain is built from TRBV18 and TRBJ2-1; the match to TRBD2 covers 11 bases. Per the germline V gene, CDR1 is KGHSH and CDR2 is LQKENI. The junction had 8 bases not matched to a gene; V was cut back by 3 bases and J by 4 bases. The CDR3 has 17 amino acids. The CDR3 reads CASSPPTSGALYNEQFF. In DNA, the CDR3 is TGTGCCAGCTCACCTCCGACTAGCGGGGCACTATACAATGAGCAGTTCTTC.

This chain joins TRBV9 and TRBJ1-2, with 9 bases matching TRBD1. Germline V gene sequence: CDR1 SGDLS, CDR2 YYNGEE. The CDR3 is 14 residues long. V was pared by 0 bases and J by 8 bases, with 5 bases of the junction left unmatched. CDR3 sequence reads: CASSVAGTGNGYTF. The CDR3 coding sequence is TGTGCCAGCAGCGTAGCCGGGACAGGGAACGGCTACACCTTC. Supplemented by reference TRBV9 and TRBJ1-2, the full variable domain reads DSGVTQTPKHLITATGQRVTLRCSPRSGDLSVYWYQQSLDQGLQFLIQYYNGEERAKGNILERFSAQQFPDLHSELNLSSLELGDSALYFCASSVAGTGNGYTFGSGTRLTVV.

As DNA, the CDR3 is TGTGCCAGCAGCTTAGGGGGGACAGGGGGCCGCTATGGCTACACCTTC. It specifies CASSLGGTGGRYGYTF. This chain links TRBV7-2 with TRBJ1-2; 12 nucleotides agree with TRBD1. V trimming: 1 base; J trimming: 4 bases; junction bases outside the gene matches: 4. The V gene's germline CDR1 is SGHTA and CDR2 FQGNSA. CDR3 length equals 16 residues.